This T cell receptor beta chain was documented in a study of CD8 T cells in Susac syndrome. For the study at large: There were Susac syndrome patients who were therapy-naive at blood draw, others on corticosteroids, and others on intravenous immunoglobulin alone.

Germline V gene sequence: CDR1 SGHAT, CDR2 FQNNGV. The CDR3 length is 15 residues. Trimming took 1 base from V and 6 from J; bases not matched to a gene: 5. It was with random hexamers that roughly 0.45 to 1 ug RNA was reverse transcribed. TCRdb reprocessed the immunoSEQ multiplex PCR reads via MiXCR and lists one record per CDR3 protein. The table records about 140,000 distinct CDR3 sequences, approximately 96% of them present only once. This clonotype has a single count. The sequence was collected from a human donor with Susac syndrome. The sequencing input was CD4+ T cells from PBMCs. The chain employs TRBV11-2 and TRBJ2-1; 8 bases are a match to TRBD2. Here the CDR3 reads CASSLASGSGNEQFF. The CDR3 DNA follows: TGTGCCAGCAGCTTAGCCAGCGGGAGTGGCAATGAGCAGTTCTTC.